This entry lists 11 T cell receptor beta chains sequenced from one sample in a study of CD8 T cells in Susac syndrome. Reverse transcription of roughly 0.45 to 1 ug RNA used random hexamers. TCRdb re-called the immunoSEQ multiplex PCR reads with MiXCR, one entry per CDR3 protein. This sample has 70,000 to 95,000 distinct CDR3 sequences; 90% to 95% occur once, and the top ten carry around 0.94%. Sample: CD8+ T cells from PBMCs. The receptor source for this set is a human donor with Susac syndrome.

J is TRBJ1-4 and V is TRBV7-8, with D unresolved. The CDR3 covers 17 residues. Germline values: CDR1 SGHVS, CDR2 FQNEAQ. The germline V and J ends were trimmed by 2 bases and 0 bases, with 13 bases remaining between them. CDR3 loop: CASSLTLMAATNEKLFF. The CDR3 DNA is TGTGCCAGCAGCTTAACGCTTATGGCAGCAACTAATGAAAAACTGTTTTTT. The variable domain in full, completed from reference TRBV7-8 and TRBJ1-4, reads GAGVSQSPRYKVAKRGQDVALRCDPISGHVSLFWYQQALGQGPEFLTYFQNEAQLDKSGLPSDRFFAERPEGSVSTLKIQRTQQEDSAVYLCASSLTLMAATNEKLFFGSGTQLSVL.

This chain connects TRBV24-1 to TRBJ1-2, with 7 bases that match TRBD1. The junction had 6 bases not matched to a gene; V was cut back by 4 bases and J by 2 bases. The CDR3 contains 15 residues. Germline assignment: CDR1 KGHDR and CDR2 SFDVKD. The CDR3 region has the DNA TGTGCCACCAGTGAACGGGGAGGGGGCAACTATGGCTACACCTTC. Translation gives CATSERGGGNYGYTF.

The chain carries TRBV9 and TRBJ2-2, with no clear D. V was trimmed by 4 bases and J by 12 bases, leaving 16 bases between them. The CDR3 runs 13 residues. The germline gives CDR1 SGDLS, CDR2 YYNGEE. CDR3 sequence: CASSRLNPDQLFF. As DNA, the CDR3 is TGTGCCAGCAGCCGACTTAATCCGGACCAGCTGTTTTTT.

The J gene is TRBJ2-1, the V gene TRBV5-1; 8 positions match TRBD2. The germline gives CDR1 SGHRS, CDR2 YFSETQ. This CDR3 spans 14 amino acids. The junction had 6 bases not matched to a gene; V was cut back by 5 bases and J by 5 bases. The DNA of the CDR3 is TGCGCCAGCAGTGGTTCGCGGGGGGACAATGAGCAGTTCTTC. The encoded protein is CASSGSRGDNEQFF.

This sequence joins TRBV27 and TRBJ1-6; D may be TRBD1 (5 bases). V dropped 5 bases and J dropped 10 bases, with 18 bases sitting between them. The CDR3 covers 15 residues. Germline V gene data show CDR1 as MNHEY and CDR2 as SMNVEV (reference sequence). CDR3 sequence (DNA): TGTGCCAGCAGTCCCGGGGGAGCGGTAGGGTCACCCCTCCACTTT. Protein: CASSPGGAVGSPLHF.

CDR3 loop: CASSQQQAYEQYF. CDR3 nucleotides: TGTGCCAGCAGCCAACAACAGGCCTACGAGCAGTACTTC. The chain combines TRBV5-6 with TRBJ2-7; maybe TRBD1 (5 bases). Germline CDR1 reads SGHDT; CDR2 reads YYEEEE. This CDR3 comprises 13 residues. V was pared by 4 bases and J by 2 bases, with 10 bases between.

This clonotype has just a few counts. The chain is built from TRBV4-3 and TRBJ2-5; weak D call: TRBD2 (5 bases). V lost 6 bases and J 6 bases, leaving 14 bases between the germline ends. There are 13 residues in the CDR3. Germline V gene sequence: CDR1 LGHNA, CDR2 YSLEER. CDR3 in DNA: TGCGCCAGCAGTCCGGGAATCAGGAAGACCCAGTACTTC. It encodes CASSPGIRKTQYF.

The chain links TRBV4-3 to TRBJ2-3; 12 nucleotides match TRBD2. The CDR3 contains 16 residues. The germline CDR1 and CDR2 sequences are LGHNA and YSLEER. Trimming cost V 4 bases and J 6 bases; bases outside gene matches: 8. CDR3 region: CASSRRRLAGEDTQYF. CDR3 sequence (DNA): TGCGCCAGCAGCCGGAGAAGACTAGCGGGAGAGGATACGCAGTATTTT.

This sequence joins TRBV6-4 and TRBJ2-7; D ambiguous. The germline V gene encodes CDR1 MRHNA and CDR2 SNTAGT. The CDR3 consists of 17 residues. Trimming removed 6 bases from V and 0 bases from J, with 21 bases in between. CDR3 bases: TGTGCCAGCAGGCTCCAGTGTGCTCCCGGACCCTCCTACGAGCAGTACTTC. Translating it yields CASRLQCAPGPSYEQYF.

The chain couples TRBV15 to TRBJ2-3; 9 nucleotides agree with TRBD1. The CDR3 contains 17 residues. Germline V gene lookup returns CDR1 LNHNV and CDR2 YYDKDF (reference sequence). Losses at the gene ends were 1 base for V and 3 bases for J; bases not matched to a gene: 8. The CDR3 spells CATSRGDRAYFTDTQYF. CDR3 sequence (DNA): TGTGCCACCAGCAGAGGGGACAGGGCTTATTTTACAGATACGCAGTATTTT.

The CDR3 is CASSYTSSGTANYGYTF. For the CDR3, the DNA is TGTGCCAGCAGTTACACCTCCTCGGGGACAGCTAACTATGGCTACACCTTC. The chain combines TRBV6-5 with TRBJ1-2; the match to TRBD1 covers 7 bases. Germline V gene lookup returns CDR1 MNHEY and CDR2 SVGAGI. V shed 2 bases and J 0 bases; nucleotides not matched to a gene: 9. CDR3 length: 17 residues.